This T cell receptor (beta chain) was found in a study of human T cells and chemical hapten exposure. The V end was cut by 5 bases, the J end by 3 bases, with 13 bases between. Germline assignment: CDR1 DFQATT and CDR2 SNEGSKA (reference sequence). The CDR3 length is 13 residues. Documented time point: patch test 2, 6 weeks after DPC sensitization. Specified treatment: therapeutic diphenylcyclopropenone sensitization with weekly scalp DPC. Suited to DPC and affected by alopecia, the donors ranged from 18 to 70 years old. TCRdb analysed the RACE reads with MiXCR anew, one entry per CDR3 protein. The sample consists of about 100,000 distinct CDR3 sequences, roughly 10% of them appearing once.

The clonotype comes from a woman aged 40 to 49 with alopecia areata. Some clones in this sample may be carry-over from other donors' samples. Sequenced material: whole blood, taken in connection with sensitization to the hapten diphenylcyclopropenone (DPC). J is TRBJ1-2 and V is TRBV20-1, with D maybe TRBD1 (6 bases). CDR3: CSAHRDMDYGYTF. CDR3 in DNA: TGCAGTGCTCACAGGGATATGGACTATGGCTACACCTTC.